This is a list of T cell receptor beta chains from one sample in a study of blood T cells in healthy people across ages. TCRdb reprocessed the 5' RACE reads with MiXCR, giving one entry per CDR3 protein. The sample comprises around 800,000 distinct CDR3 sequences, around 25% of which are singletons, and approximately 2.9% rests with the top ten. These data were also reused for a study on T cells of mothers and their children.

The sequenced sample consisted of blood. The receptor set was obtained from a boy aged 5-17 years in good health. Each CDR3 is given with its conserved first and last residue. D genes are given only for firm matches. Clone size is given for some rows only: seen once, a few or many times, or a class if the clone is expanded.

v_call: TRBV3-1; d_call: TRBD1; clone_size: few; j_call: TRBJ2-7; cdr3_nt: TGTGCCAGCAGCCGACGGCAGGGGGCTAGCGAGCAGTACTTC; cdr3_aa: CASSRRQGASEQYF
v_call: TRBV27; d_call: .; clone_size: .; j_call: TRBJ2-7; cdr3_nt: TGTGCCAGCAGTTGGAGGCCGTACCTCGCCTACGAGCAGTACTTC; cdr3_aa: CASSWRPYLAYEQYF
v_call: TRBV19; d_call: .; clone_size: few; j_call: TRBJ2-3; cdr3_nt: TGTGCCAGTAGTATCCGAGGATCTAGCACAGATACGCAGTATTTT; cdr3_aa: CASSIRGSSTDTQYF
v_call: TRBV29-1; d_call: TRBD1; clone_size: .; j_call: TRBJ2-7; cdr3_nt: TGCAGCGTCCGGACAGGGGAGAACTACGAGCAGTACTTC; cdr3_aa: CSVRTGENYEQYF
v_call: TRBV27; d_call: TRBD1; clone_size: .; j_call: TRBJ2-7; cdr3_nt: TGTGCCAGCATGGGCACCGGGACAGGACTTTACGAGCAGTACTTC; cdr3_aa: CASMGTGTGLYEQYF
v_call: TRBV12-3/TRBV12-4; d_call: .; clone_size: few; j_call: TRBJ2-4; cdr3_nt: TGTGCCAGCAGGGGCGGTGTCGGAAACATTCAGTACTTC; cdr3_aa: CASRGGVGNIQYF
v_call: TRBV20-1; d_call: .; clone_size: few; j_call: TRBJ2-7; cdr3_nt: TGCAGTGCTAGATTACAGGGATCCGGTGGCGAGCAGTACTTC; cdr3_aa: CSARLQGSGGEQYF
v_call: TRBV20-1; d_call: TRBD1; clone_size: .; j_call: TRBJ2-7; cdr3_nt: TGCAGTGCTAGACGGCAGGGGGCAAGCTACGAGCAGTACTTC; cdr3_aa: CSARRQGASYEQYF
v_call: TRBV12-3/TRBV12-4; d_call: TRBD1; clone_size: few; j_call: TRBJ1-5; cdr3_nt: TGTGCCAGCAGTGACCGGACAGGGGGACAGCCCCAGCATTTT; cdr3_aa: CASSDRTGGQPQHF
v_call: TRBV14; d_call: .; clone_size: once; j_call: TRBJ2-7; cdr3_nt: TGTGCCAGCAGCCAACGTGGGGGACGGTACGAGCAGTACTTC; cdr3_aa: CASSQRGGRYEQYF
v_call: TRBV12-3/TRBV12-4; d_call: .; clone_size: few; j_call: TRBJ2-1; cdr3_nt: TGTGCCAGCAGTGTCCGTCGCGCGGACGTTGAGCAGTTCTTC; cdr3_aa: CASSVRRADVEQFF
v_call: TRBV12-3/TRBV12-4; d_call: .; clone_size: .; j_call: TRBJ1-2; cdr3_nt: TGTGCCAGCAGTTTCGGGATTGGAGGTGGCTACACCTTC; cdr3_aa: CASSFGIGGGYTF
v_call: TRBV18; d_call: .; clone_size: .; j_call: TRBJ2-6; cdr3_nt: TGTGCCAGCTCACCATGGCGACGGCGACGGGCCAACGTCCTGACTTTC; cdr3_aa: CASSPWRRRRANVLTF
v_call: TRBV11-2; d_call: TRBD2; clone_size: few; j_call: TRBJ2-1; cdr3_nt: TGTGCCAGCAGCCCGCGGACTAGCGGGGAACAACACCACAATGAGCAGTTCTTC; cdr3_aa: CASSPRTSGEQHHNEQFF
v_call: TRBV30; d_call: .; clone_size: .; j_call: TRBJ2-3; cdr3_nt: TGTGCCTGGAGTGTTCTGGCGGGGATAAGAGATACGCAGTATTTT; cdr3_aa: CAWSVLAGIRDTQYF
v_call: TRBV6-5; d_call: .; clone_size: few; j_call: TRBJ2-2; cdr3_nt: TGTGCCAGCAGCATCGACTTGACCGGGGAGCTGTTTTTT; cdr3_aa: CASSIDLTGELFF
v_call: TRBV11-2; d_call: .; clone_size: few; j_call: TRBJ1-1; cdr3_nt: TGTGCCACTTACCCGGGTACAGGGCGCACTGAAGCTTTCTTT; cdr3_aa: CATYPGTGRTEAFF
v_call: TRBV29-1; d_call: TRBD1; clone_size: .; j_call: TRBJ1-2; cdr3_nt: TGCAGCGGGGACAGTAACTATGGCTACACCTTC; cdr3_aa: CSGDSNYGYTF
v_call: TRBV7-3; d_call: .; clone_size: .; j_call: TRBJ1-2; cdr3_nt: TGTGCCAGCAGTTCGCGTGGGGGGGAGAACTATGGCTACACCTTC; cdr3_aa: CASSSRGGENYGYTF
v_call: TRBV2; d_call: TRBD2; clone_size: .; j_call: TRBJ2-1; cdr3_nt: TGTGCCAGCAGCAAGACTAGCGGGGGGGCGGGGGAGCAGTTCTTC; cdr3_aa: CASSKTSGGAGEQFF
v_call: TRBV28; d_call: .; clone_size: .; j_call: TRBJ2-6; cdr3_nt: TGTGCCAGCACCCGTCCCGGGGCCAACGTCCTGACTTTC; cdr3_aa: CASTRPGANVLTF
v_call: TRBV4-1; d_call: .; clone_size: few; j_call: TRBJ1-2; cdr3_nt: TGCGCCAGCAGCCTTAACTCAGGGTCGACATACTATGGCTACACCTTC; cdr3_aa: CASSLNSGSTYYGYTF
v_call: TRBV6-1; d_call: .; clone_size: few; j_call: TRBJ2-2; cdr3_nt: TGTGCCAGCAGTGAAACGGGTGCGGTAGGCCCCGGGGAGCTGTTTTTT; cdr3_aa: CASSETGAVGPGELFF
v_call: TRBV2; d_call: .; clone_size: .; j_call: TRBJ2-3; cdr3_nt: TGTGCCAGCAGTACAGGGGACTTAAGCACAGATACGCAGTATTTT; cdr3_aa: CASSTGDLSTDTQYF
v_call: TRBV20-1; d_call: .; clone_size: .; j_call: TRBJ2-1; cdr3_nt: TGCAGTGCTAGAGATAATAGAGTGGGTGGGGGGCAGTTCTTC; cdr3_aa: CSARDNRVGGGQFF
v_call: TRBV6-2/TRBV6-3; d_call: .; clone_size: .; j_call: TRBJ2-5; cdr3_nt: TGTGCCAGCAATTTTTACGGCGGACACGGAGAGACCCAGTACTTC; cdr3_aa: CASNFYGGHGETQYF
v_call: TRBV6-1; d_call: TRBD2; clone_size: .; j_call: TRBJ2-7; cdr3_nt: TGTGCCAGCATCCCCGCTAGCGGGGGGGCCTACTACGAGCAGTACTTC; cdr3_aa: CASIPASGGAYYEQYF
v_call: TRBV20-1; d_call: TRBD2; clone_size: .; j_call: TRBJ2-1; cdr3_nt: TGCAGTGCTAGAGAATGGACTAGTAACAATGAGCAGTTCTTC; cdr3_aa: CSAREWTSNNEQFF
v_call: TRBV30; d_call: TRBD1; clone_size: .; j_call: TRBJ1-6; cdr3_nt: TGTGCCCAACAGGACAGGGGAAGCTCCTATAATTCACCCCTCCACTTT; cdr3_aa: CAQQDRGSSYNSPLHF
v_call: TRBV6-2/TRBV6-3; d_call: TRBD2; clone_size: .; j_call: TRBJ2-7; cdr3_nt: TGTGCCAGCAGTTCCCCGCGGGGGGCGTCCTACGAGCAGTACTTC; cdr3_aa: CASSSPRGASYEQYF
v_call: TRBV12-3/TRBV12-4; d_call: TRBD1; clone_size: .; j_call: TRBJ1-5; cdr3_nt: TGTGCCAGCAGTTTAGAGGTGAGCAGGGGGCGCGATCAGCCCCAGCATTTT; cdr3_aa: CASSLEVSRGRDQPQHF
v_call: TRBV12-3/TRBV12-4; d_call: .; clone_size: .; j_call: TRBJ2-3; cdr3_nt: TGTGCCAGCGCCACAACAGATACGCAGTATTTT; cdr3_aa: CASATTDTQYF
v_call: TRBV6-1; d_call: TRBD1; clone_size: few; j_call: TRBJ1-5; cdr3_nt: TGTGCCAGCAGTGAGGCGACAGGGAGGCGCAATCAGCCCCAGCATTTT; cdr3_aa: CASSEATGRRNQPQHF
v_call: TRBV5-1; d_call: TRBD1; clone_size: few; j_call: TRBJ2-1; cdr3_nt: TGCGCCAGCAGCCTCCCATTGGACAGGGGAGGTTCCTACAATGAGCAGTTCTTC; cdr3_aa: CASSLPLDRGGSYNEQFF
v_call: TRBV27; d_call: TRBD1; clone_size: few; j_call: TRBJ1-6; cdr3_nt: TGTGCCAGCAGCCGGACAGGGGGCATGGGTTCACCCCTCCACTTT; cdr3_aa: CASSRTGGMGSPLHF